Here is one T cell receptor beta chain with its context. This sample is drawn from a study of blood T cell repertoires in COVID-19. Overall study: The origin of the acute and convalescent COVID-19 samples was the United States, Italy and Spain. PBMCs, B-cell-depleted T cells, or T cells were the source of the cDNA or gDNA that made up the material.

Original processing methods: Amplification of reference gene primers provided the estimated nucleated cell counts. Assay used: immunoSEQ multiplex PCR; TCRdb lists only in-frame clones, some missing. D and trimming come from the DNA, and the V and J calls and clone size come from that table. The sample yields around 75,000 clones, 70% to 90% seen once. Germline V CDR1 and CDR2: SEHNR, FQNEAQ (reference sequence). This CDR3 region has 14 residues. Germline trimming cut 3 bases from V and 8 bases from J; bases unmatched to any gene: 4. The receptor was derived from a human donor in a cohort sampled during active COVID-19. Sequencing was performed on peripheral blood. This rearrangement joins TRBV7-9 to TRBJ2-3; 11 bases agree with TRBD1. CDR3 sequence: CASSFLGQGGTQYF. CDR3 bases: TGTGCCAGCAGCTTTCTGGGACAGGGGGGTACGCAGTATTTT.